Listed below are T cell receptor beta chains from one sample, sequenced in a study of T cell responses to AZD1222 COVID-19 vaccine. Method: immunoSEQ multiplex PCR; TCRdb's copy keeps in-frame clones and lacks some. The sample yields some 150,000 clones, 89% seen once. The specimen was peripheral blood, collected 28 days after the second AZD1222 dose. Every receptor here comes from an adult who received the AZD1222 COVID-19 vaccine. Both conserved end residues are part of each CDR3. A D gene is named only where the DNA matches it firmly. Clone size is not always given. Where it is, it says once, few, many or a class for expanded clones.

j_gene | d_gene | abundance | v_gene | CDR3nt | CDR3aa
TRBJ2-1 | - | - | TRBV7-3 | TGTGCCAGCAGCTTAGGGGACGTCAATGAGCAGTTCTTC | CASSLGDVNEQFF
TRBJ2-7 | - | - | TRBV30 | TGTGCCTGGAGTACGGGAGCATCTGAGCAGTACTTC | CAWSTGASEQYF
TRBJ1-5 | - | - | TRBV3-1/TRBV3-2 | TGTGCCAGCAGCTCTGTCCGGCAGGGCCATAGCAATCAGCCCCAGCATTTT | CASSSVRQGHSNQPQHF
TRBJ1-2 | - | - | TRBV29-1 | TGCAGCGTCGCCTTGGGACATGGCTACACCTTC | CSVALGHGYTF
TRBJ1-4 | - | - | TRBV4-1 | TGCGCCAGCAGCCCTAAGGAGGCCTATCCGGGGGAAAAACTGTTTTTT | CASSPKEAYPGEKLFF
TRBJ2-5 | - | - | TRBV7-2 | TGTGCCAGCAGCTCCACGGCGCTTGGAGAGACCCAGTACTTC | CASSSTALGETQYF
TRBJ2-3 | - | - | TRBV7-2 | TGTGCCAGCAGCTTAGGCCCAGTTACAGATACGCAGTATTTT | CASSLGPVTDTQYF
TRBJ2-7 | TRBD2 | - | TRBV4-1 | TGCGCCAGCAGCCAACCTACTAGCGGGAGGGCCCTCGAGCAGTACTTC | CASSQPTSGRALEQYF
TRBJ2-2 | - | - | TRBV6-5 | TGTGCCAGCAGTTACCGGCCGAGACCGAACACCGGGGAGCTGTTTTTT | CASSYRPRPNTGELFF
TRBJ2-1 | - | - | TRBV2 | TGTGCCAGCTCGAGGTGGGACAATGAGCAGTTCTTC | CASSRWDNEQFF
TRBJ2-7 | - | many | TRBV16 | TGTGCCAGCAGCCCCCCGTTTATTGGCTACGAGCAGTACTTC | CASSPPFIGYEQYF
TRBJ2-2 | - | once | TRBV10-1 | TGCGCCAGCAGTCATACAGGGTATCCGGCCGGGGAGCTGTTTTTT | CASSHTGYPAGELFF